This is a list of T cell receptor beta chains from one sample in a study of a mutant IDH1 vaccine in newly diagnosed glioma. Produced via immunoSEQ multiplex PCR; TCRdb's table is partial and in-frame only. The sample lists 30,000 to 40,000 clones, about four fifths seen once, with 5.1% in the top ten. These receptors lack a known antigen. The sample here was PBMCs, taken from a glioma patient whose treatment included an IDH1 peptide vaccine. The receptors originated from a man aged 40-49 years with glioma. CDR3s include the opening cysteine and the closing phenylalanine or tryptophan. The D gene is left open where the match is weak. Clone size is not always given. Where it is, it says once, few, many or a class for expanded clones.

size: few
D: TRBD1
J: TRBJ2-7
length: 13
V: TRBV19
CDR3: CATRDRVSYEQYF
DNA: TGTGCCACTAGGGACAGGGTTTCCTACGAGCAGTACTTC

size: once
D: .
J: TRBJ1-1
length: 14
V: TRBV15
CDR3: CATSRDLLNTEAFF
DNA: TGTGCCACCAGCAGAGATCTCTTGAACACTGAAGCTTTCTTT

size: .
D: .
J: TRBJ2-3
length: 15
V: TRBV28
CDR3: CASSLGPSGGDTQYF
DNA: TGTGCCAGCAGTTTGGGCCCTTCCGGTGGAGATACGCAGTATTTT

size: .
D: .
J: TRBJ2-3
length: 15
V: TRBV7-8
CDR3: CASSLVRLSPDTQYF
DNA: TGTGCCAGCAGCTTAGTAAGGCTTTCCCCAGATACGCAGTATTTT

size: .
D: .
J: TRBJ1-3
length: 15
V: TRBV19
CDR3: CASSIPGNFGNTIYF
DNA: TGTGCCAGTAGTATTCCAGGGAACTTTGGAAACACCATATATTTT

size: .
D: .
J: TRBJ2-7
length: 13
V: TRBV9
CDR3: CASSVGYGSEQYF
DNA: TGTGCCAGCAGCGTAGGTTATGGATCCGAGCAGTACTTC

size: few
D: .
J: TRBJ1-1
length: 13
V: TRBV7-6
CDR3: CASSPRGNTEAFF
DNA: TGTGCCAGCAGCCCCCGGGGGAACACTGAAGCTTTCTTT

size: .
D: .
J: TRBJ2-5
length: 15
V: TRBV11-3
CDR3: CASSLIPGTQETQYF
DNA: TGTGCCAGCAGCCTTATCCCCGGGACACAAGAGACCCAGTACTTC

size: .
D: .
J: TRBJ1-4
length: 16
V: TRBV5-4
CDR3: CASSLRQTGRNEKLFF
DNA: TGTGCCAGCAGCTTGAGGCAGACAGGCCGGAATGAAAAACTGTTTTTT

size: .
D: TRBD1
J: TRBJ2-7
length: 13
V: TRBV30
CDR3: CALERTGLYEQYF
DNA: TGTGCCCTGGAAAGGACAGGGCTCTACGAGCAGTACTTC

size: .
D: TRBD1
J: TRBJ2-3
length: 15
V: TRBV6-4
CDR3: CASSEVGQGSDTQYF
DNA: TGTGCCAGCAGTGAAGTAGGACAGGGGTCAGATACGCAGTATTTT

size: few
D: .
J: TRBJ1-1
length: 14
V: TRBV5-1
CDR3: CASSFRGVDTEAFF
DNA: TGCGCCAGCAGCTTTCGGGGGGTGGACACTGAAGCTTTCTTT

size: .
D: .
J: TRBJ1-3
length: 13
V: TRBV28
CDR3: CASSGGTGNTIYF
DNA: TGTGCCAGCAGTGGGGGAACTGGAAACACCATATATTTT

size: once
D: TRBD2
J: TRBJ2-7
length: 14
V: TRBV5-1
CDR3: CASSLTSGTGEQYF
DNA: TGCGCCAGCAGCTTGACTAGCGGGACCGGCGAGCAGTACTTC

size: .
D: TRBD2
J: TRBJ2-3
length: 16
V: TRBV10-1
CDR3: CASSLTSSFLKDTQYF
DNA: TGCGCCAGCAGTTTGACTAGCTCCTTTCTTAAAGATACGCAGTATTTT

size: .
D: .
J: TRBJ1-2
length: 14
V: TRBV5-1
CDR3: CASSLVTENYGYTF
DNA: TGCGCCAGCAGCTTGGTGACAGAGAACTATGGCTACACCTTC

size: .
D: .
J: TRBJ2-4
length: 13
V: TRBV5-6
CDR3: CASSLEGGNIQYF
DNA: TGTGCCAGCAGCTTAGAGGGGGGAAACATTCAGTACTTC

size: once
D: .
J: TRBJ2-3
length: 16
V: TRBV19
CDR3: CASSSTGRRGTDTQYF
DNA: TGTGCCAGTAGTTCAACCGGACGCCGGGGCACAGATACGCAGTATTTT

size: medium-sized
D: .
J: TRBJ1-1
length: 16
V: TRBV19
CDR3: CASREGRGALVTEAFF
DNA: TGTGCCAGTAGGGAGGGGAGGGGCGCTCTGGTCACTGAAGCTTTCTTT

size: .
D: .
J: TRBJ1-2
length: 15
V: TRBV9
CDR3: CASSVVDLAGFGYTF
DNA: TGTGCCAGCAGCGTAGTGGACCTCGCGGGTTTTGGCTACACCTTC

size: .
D: TRBD2
J: TRBJ2-7
length: 15
V: TRBV7-2
CDR3: CASSPSSGKSYEQYF
DNA: TGTGCCAGCAGCCCCTCTAGCGGGAAGAGCTACGAGCAGTACTTC

size: .
D: .
J: TRBJ1-1
length: 13
V: TRBV7-9
CDR3: CASSLLSNTEAFF
DNA: TGTGCCAGCAGCCTTTTGTCGAACACTGAAGCTTTCTTT

size: .
D: .
J: TRBJ2-5
length: 15
V: TRBV5-1
CDR3: CASSHSGQNQETQYF
DNA: TGCGCCAGCAGCCATTCCGGACAGAATCAAGAGACCCAGTACTTC

size: .
D: .
J: TRBJ2-7
length: 13
V: TRBV7-2
CDR3: CASTLRGDYEQYF
DNA: TGTGCCAGCACCCTGAGAGGGGACTACGAGCAGTACTTC

size: .
D: .
J: TRBJ2-3
length: 11
V: TRBV19
CDR3: CASSITDTQYF
DNA: TGTGCCAGTAGTATCACAGATACGCAGTATTTT

size: .
D: .
J: TRBJ2-2
length: 13
V: TRBV7-2
CDR3: CAVGRYNTGELFF
DNA: TGTGCCGTGGGGCGTTATAACACCGGGGAGCTGTTTTTT

size: .
D: TRBD2
J: TRBJ2-2
length: 15
V: TRBV5-1
CDR3: CASSLAGGYTGELFF
DNA: TGCGCCAGCAGTCTAGCGGGAGGGTACACCGGGGAGCTGTTTTTT

size: .
D: TRBD2
J: TRBJ2-5
length: 15
V: TRBV18
CDR3: CASSPPGLPGETQYF
DNA: TGTGCCAGCTCACCACCGGGACTACCCGGGGAGACCCAGTACTTC

size: once
D: TRBD2
J: TRBJ2-7
length: 16
V: TRBV5-1
CDR3: CASSPGLAPSSYEQYF
DNA: TGCGCCAGCAGCCCGGGACTAGCGCCAAGCTCCTACGAGCAGTACTTC

size: once
D: TRBD1
J: TRBJ2-6
length: 17
V: TRBV6-1
CDR3: CASSARQGAGGANVLTF
DNA: TGTGCCAGCAGTGCTCGACAGGGGGCGGGAGGGGCCAACGTCCTGACTTTC

size: .
D: TRBD1
J: TRBJ1-1
length: 14
V: TRBV4-1
CDR3: CASSQNRGFFEAFF
DNA: TGCGCCAGCAGCCAAAACAGGGGATTTTTTGAAGCTTTCTTT

size: once
D: .
J: TRBJ2-7
length: 15
V: TRBV19
CDR3: CASSIAQQGIGEQYF
DNA: TGTGCCAGTAGTATAGCCCAACAGGGAATTGGCGAGCAGTACTTC

size: .
D: TRBD2
J: TRBJ2-1
length: 15
V: TRBV7-7
CDR3: CASSLEAGGVNEQFF
DNA: TGTGCTAGCAGCTTAGAAGCGGGGGGAGTGAATGAGCAGTTCTTC

size: .
D: .
J: TRBJ2-5
length: 13
V: TRBV18
CDR3: CASSLTPVGTQYF
DNA: TGTGCCAGCTCACTGACCCCCGTGGGGACCCAGTACTTC

size: .
D: .
J: TRBJ1-2
length: 14
V: TRBV5-1
CDR3: CASSLADGTYGYTF
DNA: TGCGCCAGCAGCTTGGCCGACGGGACATATGGCTACACCTTC

size: .
D: TRBD1
J: TRBJ2-3
length: 16
V: TRBV5-1
CDR3: CASSLGGTGVPDTQYF
DNA: TGCGCCAGCAGCTTGGGAGGGACAGGGGTCCCAGATACGCAGTATTTT

size: .
D: TRBD1
J: TRBJ1-1
length: 14
V: TRBV7-3
CDR3: CASRGQGLNTEAFF
DNA: TGTGCCAGCAGAGGACAGGGACTGAACACTGAAGCTTTCTTT

size: .
D: .
J: TRBJ1-5
length: 14
V: TRBV9
CDR3: CARNTRGQNQPQHF
DNA: TGTGCCCGGAACACGAGAGGGCAGAATCAGCCCCAGCATTTT

size: .
D: .
J: TRBJ2-2
length: 14
V: TRBV25-1
CDR3: CASSDPRGPGELFF
DNA: TGTGCCAGCAGTGACCCGAGGGGTCCCGGGGAGCTGTTTTTT

size: .
D: TRBD1
J: TRBJ2-1
length: 17
V: TRBV5-5
CDR3: CASSLGTGGLPYNEQFF
DNA: TGTGCCAGCAGCTTGGGGACAGGGGGCCTCCCTTACAATGAGCAGTTCTTC

size: .
D: .
J: TRBJ1-3
length: 15
V: TRBV19
CDR3: CASRQGSHSGNTIYF
DNA: TGTGCCAGTAGACAGGGATCTCACTCTGGAAACACCATATATTTT

size: .
D: TRBD1
J: TRBJ2-7
length: 15
V: TRBV6-5
CDR3: CASSLSPDRGSEQYF
DNA: TGTGCCAGCAGCTTATCCCCGGACAGGGGTAGCGAGCAGTACTTC

size: .
D: TRBD2
J: TRBJ2-1
length: 18
V: TRBV11-2
CDR3: CASSLDYGGGSSYNEQFF
DNA: TGTGCCAGCAGCTTAGATTATGGCGGGGGGAGCTCCTACAATGAGCAGTTCTTC

size: .
D: TRBD2
J: TRBJ2-1
length: 16
V: TRBV7-9
CDR3: CASTGTSGIKYNEQFF
DNA: TGTGCCAGCACCGGGACTAGCGGGATAAAATACAATGAGCAGTTCTTC

size: once
D: TRBD2
J: TRBJ2-7
length: 14
V: TRBV5-6
CDR3: CASSFDTSGSEQYF
DNA: TGTGCCAGCAGCTTTGATACTAGCGGGAGCGAGCAGTACTTC

size: few
D: .
J: TRBJ1-5
length: 13
V: TRBV6-5
CDR3: CASSYNGQQPQHF
DNA: TGTGCCAGCAGTTACAACGGACAGCAGCCCCAGCATTTT

size: .
D: TRBD2
J: TRBJ2-1
length: 15
V: TRBV7-3
CDR3: CASSLTGGSYNEQFF
DNA: TGTGCCAGCAGCTTAACGGGAGGGTCCTACAATGAGCAGTTCTTC

size: few
D: .
J: TRBJ1-2
length: 12
V: TRBV2
CDR3: CASSVWGDGYTF
DNA: TGTGCCAGCAGTGTTTGGGGAGATGGCTACACCTTC

size: .
D: .
J: TRBJ2-1
length: 11
V: TRBV20-1
CDR3: CSATPYNEQFF
DNA: TGCAGTGCTACTCCGTACAATGAGCAGTTCTTC

size: .
D: .
J: TRBJ2-7
length: 14
V: TRBV27
CDR3: CASSRTDINYEQYF
DNA: TGTGCCAGCTCCCGGACGGATATAAACTACGAGCAGTACTTC

size: .
D: .
J: TRBJ1-2
length: 16
V: TRBV12-5
CDR3: CASGSFEGVSSYGYTF
DNA: TGTGCTAGTGGTTCTTTTGAAGGGGTGAGCTCCTATGGCTACACCTTC

size: .
D: .
J: TRBJ1-5
length: 12
V: TRBV19
CDR3: CASMGSNQPQHF
DNA: TGTGCCAGTATGGGAAGCAATCAGCCCCAGCATTTT

size: .
D: .
J: TRBJ2-7
length: 12
V: TRBV7-9
CDR3: CASQRVGGEQYF
DNA: TGTGCCAGCCAACGTGTGGGCGGGGAGCAGTACTTC

size: few
D: TRBD2
J: TRBJ2-6
length: 19
V: TRBV5-6
CDR3: CASSLGTSGGASGANVLTF
DNA: TGTGCCAGCAGTTTGGGGACTAGCGGGGGGGCCTCTGGGGCCAACGTCCTGACTTTC